The rows below give T cell receptor beta chains drawn from one sample of a study of T cell responses to AZD1222 COVID-19 vaccine. Sequencing was performed with immunoSEQ multiplex PCR; in TCRdb, only in-frame clones are kept and a portion is missing. This table holds 59,000 or so clones, under 90% found once. The material sequenced was peripheral blood, taken on day 0 of AZD1222 vaccination. Every receptor here comes from an adult in good health. Both conserved end residues are trimmed from each CDR3. Each record gives: J gene, V gene, CDR3 protein.

J: TRBJ1-3; V: TRBV18; CDR3: ASSPSGGGNTIY
J: TRBJ2-5; V: TRBV5-4; CDR3: ASSLPSGAGETQY
J: TRBJ1-4; V: TRBV3-1/TRBV3-2; CDR3: ASSKGQSREKLF
J: TRBJ2-5; V: TRBV6-6; CDR3: ASSYTGRPTPPTQY
J: TRBJ2-3; V: TRBV5-3; CDR3: AKPETGGSTDTQY
J: TRBJ1-3; V: TRBV9; CDR3: ASSEGIVNTIY
J: TRBJ1-3; V: TRBV6-5; CDR3: ASRQASGNTIY
J: TRBJ1-3; V: TRBV6-7; CDR3: ASSYLGQSSGNTIY
J: TRBJ1-2; V: TRBV27; CDR3: ASKRQGSYGYT
J: TRBJ2-1; V: TRBV6-5; CDR3: ASSYSRLAGVNEQF
J: TRBJ1-1; V: TRBV7-9; CDR3: ARGAGELNTEAF
J: TRBJ2-7; V: TRBV11-2; CDR3: ASSLGGIDYEQY
J: TRBJ1-2; V: TRBV20-1; CDR3: SARTGGYT
J: TRBJ1-5; V: TRBV19; CDR3: ASSIAPGRTNQPQH
J: TRBJ2-7; V: TRBV2; CDR3: ARRGLQGDEQY
J: TRBJ1-2; V: TRBV29-1; CDR3: SVLADGTNYGYT
J: TRBJ1-3; V: TRBV7-6; CDR3: ASSLGTSGNTIY
J: TRBJ2-1; V: TRBV7-8; CDR3: ASSFRRSYNEQF
J: TRBJ1-2; V: TRBV27; CDR3: ASSFRDRVHGYT
J: TRBJ1-2; V: TRBV30; CDR3: AWTMAPQGGYT
J: TRBJ2-2; V: TRBV10-2; CDR3: ASSEYSGGKTGELF
J: TRBJ2-1; V: TRBV4-2; CDR3: ASSQDGREQF
J: TRBJ1-1; V: TRBV9; CDR3: ASSVGGPATEAF
J: TRBJ1-1; V: TRBV10-2; CDR3: ATGTGITEAF
J: TRBJ2-6; V: TRBV7-6; CDR3: ASSHRAGANVLT
J: TRBJ1-1; V: TRBV27; CDR3: ASSSTPTGNTEAF
J: TRBJ1-4; V: TRBV9; CDR3: ASSRPNEKLF
J: TRBJ2-5; V: TRBV7-2; CDR3: ASSLAGRQETQY
J: TRBJ1-5; V: TRBV28; CDR3: ASRQTNQPQH
J: TRBJ2-3; V: TRBV24-1; CDR3: ATSSSGGGSGTDTQY
J: TRBJ2-5; V: TRBV6-1; CDR3: ASSENRGETQY
J: TRBJ2-1; V: TRBV28; CDR3: ASSFGGNDYNEQF
J: TRBJ1-2; V: TRBV18; CDR3: ASSRTVDYGYT
J: TRBJ2-6; V: TRBV5-1; CDR3: ASSLGDVTGANVLT
J: TRBJ2-1; V: TRBV28; CDR3: ASSLLYNEQF
J: TRBJ1-2; V: TRBV7-9; CDR3: ASSPQYRAGYGYT
J: TRBJ2-7; V: TRBV5-1; CDR3: ASSSGLAGGQFYEQY
J: TRBJ2-3; V: TRBV15; CDR3: ATSRETGGVVDTQY
J: TRBJ2-5; V: TRBV5-1; CDR3: ASSLAGTWQETQY
J: TRBJ2-4; V: TRBV3-1/TRBV3-2; CDR3: ASSQGGGPGRQNIQY
J: TRBJ2-5; V: TRBV7-9; CDR3: ASSPGQGVVETQY
J: TRBJ1-6; V: TRBV7-6; CDR3: ASSLSGLYNSPLH
J: TRBJ2-1; V: TRBV5-1; CDR3: ASSLGRGGNNEQF
J: TRBJ1-4; V: TRBV27; CDR3: ASSLSRTTGGVEKLF
J: TRBJ1-4; V: TRBV19; CDR3: ASSKGQGNEKLF
J: TRBJ2-2; V: TRBV2; CDR3: ASSVDSGSGTGELF
J: TRBJ1-1; V: TRBV13; CDR3: ASSSSGERDRTEAF
J: TRBJ1-2; V: TRBV5-4; CDR3: ASSLGLSYGYT
J: TRBJ1-4; V: TRBV14; CDR3: ASSYWAQNEKLF
J: TRBJ2-1; V: TRBV6-5; CDR3: ASRGAGGINEQF
J: TRBJ2-7; V: TRBV5-1; CDR3: ASSSGAAVGEQY
J: TRBJ1-2; V: TRBV5-1; CDR3: ASSLGAGDGYT